These 21 T cell receptor beta chains were sequenced from one sample in a study of CD8+ T cells in alopecia areata. The authors extracted RNA and reverse transcribed it into cDNA as the sequencing template. Clones were read by immunoSEQ multiplex PCR, and TCRdb kept only the in-frame ones, dropping some. The sample holds some 180,000 clones, approximately 49% seen once. Described treatment: oral pan-JAK inhibitor, 5-10 mg twice daily. The source material was CD8+ T cells sorted from blood, sampled between weeks 51 and 54, from a patient treated with tofacitinib. The receptors derive from a human donor with alopecia areata.

This clone appeared a few times. The chain couples TRBV7-9 to TRBJ2-4; D is possibly TRBD2 (5 bases). There are 15 residues in the CDR3. In germline, CDR1 is SEHNR, CDR2 FQNEAQ (reference sequence). V was pared by 1 base and J by 6 bases, with 13 bases between. CDR3 region: CASSLDIAGPNIQYF. Here the CDR3 DNA reads TGTGCCAGCAGCTTAGACATCGCGGGCCCAAACATTCAGTACTTC.

There are a few counts of this clone. V usage is TRBV5-1 and J usage is TRBJ1-1; a possible D gene is TRBD1 (6 bases). The germline CDR1 and CDR2 sequences are SGHRS and YFSETQ. The V end lost 3 bases, the J end lost 4 bases, and 13 bases lay between the germline ends. This CDR3 region has 14 residues. CDR3 DNA sequence: TGCGCCAGCAGCTGGGGGGCGGAAGGCACTGAAGCTTTCTTT. Amino acid sequence: CASSWGAEGTEAFF.

The V call is TRBV6-5, the J call TRBJ1-2, with 7 bases matching TRBD1. V lost 0 bases to trimming and J lost 8 bases; unmatched junction nucleotides: 6. The CDR3 length is 14 residues. The germline CDR1 and CDR2 sequences are MNHEY and SVGAGI. The CDR3, as DNA: TGTGCCAGCAGTTACTCTGAGGGGGCAGTCGGCTACACCTTC. It specifies CASSYSEGAVGYTF.

This clone was picked up a small number of times. V usage is TRBV29-1 and J usage is TRBJ2-5; D uncertain. Trimming cost V 4 bases and J 2 bases, with 11 bases left between them. The CDR3 covers 13 residues. CDR1 and CDR2 from the germline V gene are SQVTM and ANQGSEA. CDR3 residues: CSVAAPSQETQYF. The CDR3 DNA follows: TGCAGCGTTGCAGCGCCTAGTCAAGAGACCCAGTACTTC.

This chain links TRBV6-1 with TRBJ1-2, with D unclear. The CDR3 length is 13 residues. Germline V gene lookup returns CDR1 MNHNS and CDR2 SASEGT. V was clipped by 7 bases and J by 2 bases, with 11 bases between them. The DNA of the CDR3 is TGTGCCAGCAAGCAGGAAGCCAACTATGGCTACACCTTC. This sequence encodes CASKQEANYGYTF.

The chain is built from TRBV7-2 and TRBJ1-5; D may be TRBD1 (5 bases). The CDR3 has 18 residues. Per the germline V gene, CDR1 is SGHTA and CDR2 is FQGNSA. Trimming took 2 bases from V and 0 from J, leaving 17 bases between them. This CDR3 is CASSLSGRVLHSNQPQHF. The CDR3 DNA follows: TGTGCCAGCAGCTTATCGGGCAGGGTTCTTCATAGCAATCAGCCCCAGCATTTT.

The chain is built from TRBV13 and TRBJ1-1; no definite D call. The CDR3 is 13 amino acids. V was clipped by 5 bases and J by 8 bases, with 15 bases between them. Germline V gene sequence: CDR1 PRHDT, CDR2 FYEKMQ (reference sequence). The chain's CDR3 is CASSPKRVPEAFF. In DNA, the CDR3 is TGTGCCAGCAGCCCGAAGAGAGTACCCGAAGCTTTCTTT.

The rearrangement links TRBV5-1 to TRBJ1-4; D is ambiguous. Trimming stripped 2 bases from V and 0 bases from J, with 8 bases between. The CDR3 loop spans 15 amino acids. The germline CDR1 and CDR2 sequences are SGHRS and YFSETQ. CDR3 DNA: TGCGCCAGCAGCTTTAATCACGCAACTAATGAAAAACTGTTTTTT. It is translated as CASSFNHATNEKLFF.

The chain recombines TRBV19 with TRBJ1-5; D not resolved. Germline-derived CDR1 and CDR2 are LNHDA and SQIVND (reference sequence). This CDR3 spans 16 amino acids. Trimming stripped 0 bases from V and 2 bases from J, with 11 bases between. CDR3 sequence: CASSIETFPGNQPQHF. Written as DNA, the CDR3 is TGTGCCAGTAGTATAGAAACCTTTCCGGGCAATCAGCCCCAGCATTTT.

The genes are TRBV2 and TRBJ2-7; D not certain. The CDR3 sequence is 13 residues long. Looked up from germline, CDR1 is SNHLY and CDR2 is FYNNEI. V lost 4 bases to trimming and J lost 9 bases, with 16 bases between them. CDR3 region: CASSARVLVPQYF. For the CDR3, the DNA is TGTGCCAGCAGTGCGAGAGTTTTGGTACCGCAGTACTTC.

As concerns this clone: Other DNA variants within this sample encode the same CDR3. V is TRBV29-1 and J is TRBJ2-7; D uncertain. The CDR3 is made up of 12 amino acids. The germline V and J ends were trimmed by 0 bases and 0 bases, with 3 bases remaining between them. Germline V gives CDR1 SQVTM, CDR2 ANQGSEA. Here the CDR3 DNA reads TGCAGCGTTGAAGAGAGCTCCTACGAGCAGTACTTC. This codes for CSVEESSYEQYF.

V gene TRBV5-4 combines with J gene TRBJ2-7; D possibly corresponds to TRBD1 (5 bases). Germline values: CDR1 SGHNT, CDR2 YYREEE (reference sequence). The germline V and J ends were trimmed by 3 bases and 7 bases, with 26 bases remaining between them. The CDR3 is made up of 17 amino acids. The CDR3 sequence is CASSSPGGALLGREQYF. The CDR3 region has the DNA TGTGCCAGCAGCTCCCCCGGTGGGGCCCTGTTGGGTCGGGAGCAGTACTTC.

The gene calls are TRBV5-6 and TRBJ2-7, with 9 bases identical to TRBD1. V was clipped by 4 bases and J by 4 bases; unmatched bases: 9. Germline loops: CDR1 SGHDT, CDR2 YYEEEE. The length of the CDR3 is 15 residues. CDR3 coding DNA: TGTGCCAGCAGCGCGGCCGGGACAGGGCTTTACGAGCAGTACTTC. This translates into CASSAAGTGLYEQYF. Supplemented by reference TRBV5-6 and TRBJ2-7, the full variable domain reads DAGVTQSPTHLIKTRGQQVTLRCSPKSGHDTVSWYQQALGQGPQFIFQYYEEEERQRGNFPDRFSGHQFPNYSSELNVNALLLGDSALYLCASSAAGTGLYEQYFGPGTRLTVT.

This clone showed up just a few times. This same CDR3 is encoded by further DNA sequences in the sample. The V and J genes are TRBV19 and TRBJ1-5; TRBD1 matches 7 bases. Unmatched junction bases numbered 3, after V lost 3 bases and J lost 4 bases. Germline CDR1 and CDR2: LNHDA and SQIVND (reference sequence). The CDR3 spans 14 residues. The CDR3 reads CASSIRDSNQPQHF. The DNA for the CDR3 is TGTGCCAGTAGTATTAGGGACAGTAATCAGCCCCAGCATTTT.

This sequence joins TRBV5-6 and TRBJ1-5; 9 bases are shared with TRBD1. V trimming: 0 bases; J trimming: 7 bases; junction bases outside the gene matches: 5. This CDR3 region has 15 residues. From germline, CDR1 is SGHDT and CDR2 YYEEEE. In DNA, the CDR3 is TGTGCCAGCAGCTTGGCCGGGACAGGGCTCCAGCCCCAGCATTTT. It encodes CASSLAGTGLQPQHF.

The chain combines TRBV7-8 with TRBJ1-5; D is undetermined. Trimming removed 1 base from V and 5 bases from J, with 12 bases in between. CDR3 length: 15 residues. Germline V gene lookup returns CDR1 SGHVS and CDR2 FQNEAQ. CDR3 amino acids: CASSLVGGSDQPQHF. The CDR3 DNA sequence: TGTGCCAGCAGCTTAGTAGGAGGGAGCGATCAGCCCCAGCATTTT.

The V and J genes are TRBV18 and TRBJ2-7, with TRBD1 matching over 7 bases. J lost 2 bases, V lost 2 bases, and 3 bases had no gene match. This CDR3 has 14 residues. In germline, CDR1 is KGHSH, CDR2 LQKENI. The CDR3 DNA reads as TGTGCCAGCTCACCAGGGACAGTGACCTACGAGCAGTACTTC. As protein: CASSPGTVTYEQYF.

The chain has TRBV6-5 and TRBJ2-1; D is possibly TRBD2 (6 bases). Germline V CDR1 and CDR2: MNHEY, SVGAGI. Trimming took off 0 bases at V and 4 bases at J, with 13 bases between the two ends. This CDR3 has 16 amino acids. As DNA, the CDR3 is TGTGCCAGCAGTTACTCTCGCGGGGAGGCTTACAATGAGCAGTTCTTC. Amino acids: CASSYSRGEAYNEQFF.

The V and J genes are TRBV6-6 and TRBJ1-6; D may be TRBD1 (6 bases). The CDR3 consists of 14 residues. Germline-derived CDR1 and CDR2 are MNHNY and SVGAGI (reference sequence). Trimming left V 7 bases short and J 6 bases short, with 13 bases between. The CDR3, as DNA: TGTGCCAGCAACCTCAGGGGAATTAATTCACCCCTCCACTTT. Protein: CASNLRGINSPLHF.

The chain carries TRBV27 and TRBJ2-5; possibly TRBD2 for D (6 bases). The CDR3 extends over 14 amino acids. Per the germline V gene, CDR1 is MNHEY and CDR2 is SMNVEV (reference sequence). Trimming pared 5 bases from V and 1 base from J, leaving 11 bases between. Here the CDR3 DNA reads TGTGCCAGCAGTCCAGGACTACCCCAAGAGACCCAGTACTTC. It encodes CASSPGLPQETQYF.

This clone was seen only a few times. V gene TRBV9 combines with J gene TRBJ1-4, with D uncertain. The germline V and J ends were trimmed by 0 bases and 3 bases, with 12 bases remaining between them. This CDR3 region has 16 residues. From germline, CDR1 is SGDLS and CDR2 YYNGEE. CDR3 loop: CASSVGEGPANEKLFF. CDR3 nucleotide sequence: TGTGCCAGCAGCGTAGGAGAAGGGCCCGCTAATGAAAAACTGTTTTTT.